The text below deals with one TCR beta chain. TCRdb re-derived calls from the 5' RACE reads in MiXCR, one entry per CDR3 protein. The data contain 430,000 or so distinct CDR3 sequences, approximately 24% of them singletons. These data originate in a study of identical twins. CDR3 length equals 13 residues. In germline, CDR1 is SGHTA, CDR2 FQGTGA. Trimming took 5 bases from V and 11 from J, leaving 18 bases between them. These data were likewise used in another study, on T cells expressing NK-cell markers. From that study: In several donors, these clonotypes also led the CD3+CD56-NKG2C+ fraction.

The source of this sequence is a woman aged 18-30 years in good health. The chain couples TRBV7-3 to TRBJ1-1; weak D call: TRBD1 (5 bases). Sequenced: CD4+ T cells sorted from blood. DNA for the CDR3: TGTGCCAGCAGCACCCAGCGAGAGGGGACGGCTTTCTTT. It yields the protein CASSTQREGTAFF.